This entry is about one T cell receptor (beta chain). Its antigen is still unknown. It was with 60 Vbeta and 13 Jbeta primers that the PCR ran. Clones were sequenced by immunoSEQ multiplex PCR, and TCRdb holds only the in-frame ones, with some missing. The sample consists of fewer than 200,000 clones, roughly 76% of them appearing once. Each donor was healthy, and each was a bone marrow donor. The data were taken from a study of cytomegalovirus exposure and HLA in healthy donors. Study-wide results and caveats: Some highly shared sequence variants likely arose as a pipeline artifact.

With 6 bases clipped from V and 4 bases from J, the junction kept 15 bases outside the gene matches. Per germline, CDR1 SQVTM and CDR2 ANQGSEA. This CDR3 spans 16 amino acids. The chain links TRBV29-1 to TRBJ2-3, with 8 bases matching TRBD1. The sequencing input was PBMCs. The receptor comes from a woman in her late teens or twenties in good health and CMV-seropositive. For the CDR3, the DNA is TGCAGCGTCGCTGATCCTGACAGGGGTGTCGCAGATACGCAGTATTTT. Amino acid sequence: CSVADPDRGVADTQYF.